Detailed here is one TCR beta chain. This sample is drawn from a study of blood T cell repertoires in COVID-19. Clones were sequenced by immunoSEQ multiplex PCR, and TCRdb holds only the in-frame ones, with some missing. The sample holds 65,000 to 100,000 clones, 80% to 90% seen once. The TCR sequence derives from a man aged 45-65 years with acute or convalescent COVID-19. The sample comprised peripheral blood.

DNA of the CDR3: TGCGCCAGCAGCGATACCGGGTCGCGGGAGACCCAGTACTTC. Its translation is CASSDTGSRETQYF. The V call is TRBV5-1, the J call TRBJ2-5; D call uncertain. CDR3 size: 14 residues. The ends were cut back, 4 bases at V and 5 bases at J, with 15 bases in the middle. The germline V gene has CDR1 SGHRS and CDR2 YFSETQ.